A single sample is the source of the 25 T cell receptor beta chains below, sequenced in a study of OX40 agonist ivuxolimab in advanced cancers. TCRdb's table, derived via immunoSEQ multiplex PCR, lists solely in-frame clones and lacks some. In the table there are 75,000 to 80,000 clones, over 80% of which are singletons. The sample in question was CD4+ or CD8+ T cells sorted from blood, obtained in a trial of the OX40 agonist ivuxolimab. The receptors derive from an adult with an advanced solid tumor such as melanoma, head and neck, liver or kidney cancer.

The CDR3 reads CASSMRQAGGKNIQYF. Written as DNA, the CDR3 is TGTGCCAGTAGTATGCGACAGGCCGGGGGCAAAAACATTCAGTACTTC. The genes are TRBV19 and TRBJ2-4; D tentatively fits TRBD1 or TRBD2 (6 bases each). The CDR3 is 16 amino acids. Germline CDR1 is LNHDA and CDR2 is SQIVND (reference sequence). V lost 3 bases and J lost 3, with 15 bases in between.

The chain carries TRBV18 and TRBJ1-3; D possibly corresponds to TRBD1 (6 bases). Germline loops: CDR1 KGHSH, CDR2 LQKENI. The V end was cut by 5 bases, the J end by 1 base, with 18 bases between. The CDR3 consists of 17 residues. In nucleotides, the CDR3 is TGTGCCAGCTCAGTCCTGGGACAACTCGGTTCTGGAAACACCATATATTTT. This sequence encodes CASSVLGQLGSGNTIYF.

The count of this clone is one. The rearrangement joins TRBV11-2 to TRBJ1-6; 7 positions agree with TRBD1. J was trimmed by 6 bases and V by 4 bases; bases with no gene match: 3. Per the germline V gene, CDR1 is SGHAT and CDR2 is FQNNGV. CDR3 length equals 14 residues. The CDR3 reads CASSSTGVNSPLHF. In DNA form, the CDR3 reads TGTGCCAGCAGCTCCACAGGGGTTAATTCACCCCTCCACTTT.

The chain carries TRBV7-2 and TRBJ2-7, with TRBD1 identical over 7 bases. The CDR3 length is 14 residues. Germline V gives CDR1 SGHTA, CDR2 FQGNSA. The V segment lost 5 bases and the J segment 3 bases; nucleotides outside the gene matches: 7. CDR3 sequence (DNA): TGTGCCAGCAGCAAGAGACAGGGTAGCTACGAGCAGTACTTC. It is translated as CASSKRQGSYEQYF.

The chain links TRBV19 to TRBJ2-1, with 13 bases identical to TRBD2. V gave up 7 bases and J gave up 5 bases; unmatched junction bases: 5. Germline V gene data show CDR1 as LNHDA and CDR2 as SQIVND (reference sequence). CDR3 length equals 15 residues. CDR3 protein: CASIKGTSGDNEQFF. The CDR3 DNA is TGTGCCAGTATTAAGGGGACTAGCGGGGACAATGAGCAGTTCTTC.

The chain is built from TRBV9 and TRBJ1-3, with 7 bases matching TRBD1. V lost 4 bases, J lost 4 bases, and 8 bases stayed unmatched. The CDR3 length is 15 residues. Per germline, CDR1 SGDLS and CDR2 YYNGEE. CDR3 coding DNA: TGTGCCAGCAGCCCGGGTAACAGGGGAGGAAACACCATATATTTT. This codes for CASSPGNRGGNTIYF. The whole variable domain, filled in from reference TRBV9 and TRBJ1-3, reads DSGVTQTPKHLITATGQRVTLRCSPRSGDLSVYWYQQSLDQGLQFLIQYYNGEERAKGNILERFSAQQFPDLHSELNLSSLELGDSALYFCASSPGNRGGNTIYFGEGSWLTVV.

CDR3 sequence (DNA): TGTGCCAGCAACTTCTGGAGCGGGGGGGCAGGAACAGATACGCAGTATTTT. Its protein is CASNFWSGGAGTDTQYF. The V and J genes are TRBV27 and TRBJ2-3; 10 bases align to TRBD2. The V gene's germline CDR1 is MNHEY and CDR2 SMNVEV (reference sequence). The CDR3 runs 17 residues. V lost 7 bases to trimming and J lost 3 bases; unmatched junction nucleotides: 13.

This clone was counted a few times. The V gene is TRBV27, the J gene TRBJ1-4; TRBD1 matches 9 bases. The CDR3 has 13 amino acids. Germline CDR1 is MNHEY and CDR2 is SMNVEV (reference sequence). The ends lost 7 bases at V and 7 bases at J; junction bases unmatched: 4. CDR3 in amino acids: CASKRDRAEKLFF. CDR3 DNA sequence: TGTGCCAGCAAGAGGGACAGGGCTGAAAAACTGTTTTTT.

This clone was recorded a few times. The V gene is TRBV6-1, the J gene TRBJ2-7, with TRBD2 matching over 11 bases. The CDR3 extends over 15 amino acids. Germline V CDR1 and CDR2: MNHNS, SASEGT. Trimming took 7 bases from V and 0 from J; bases not matched to a gene: 5. CDR3 bases: TGTGCCAGCATGGTCGGGACTAGCGGCTCCTACGAGCAGTACTTC. This codes for CASMVGTSGSYEQYF.

This chain connects TRBV6-6 to TRBJ2-4, with 8 bases matching TRBD2. The CDR3 is 12 amino acids. In germline, CDR1 is MNHNY, CDR2 SVGAGI (reference sequence). Trimming cost V 8 bases and J 7 bases; bases outside gene matches: 4. The CDR3 coding sequence is TGTGCCAGCCGAGCGGGGGAGAACATTCAGTACTTC. Its translation: CASRAGENIQYF.

This clone was counted a single time. The rearrangement joins TRBV2 to TRBJ2-3; tentative D call: TRBD1 (6 bases). The ends were cut back, 4 bases at V and 8 bases at J, with 19 bases in the middle. The CDR3 has 15 residues. From germline, CDR1 is SNHLY and CDR2 FYNNEI. The CDR3 bases are TGTGCCAGCAGTGTCTCAGGGGTCACCTCAGGTACGCAGTATTTT. The encoded protein is CASSVSGVTSGTQYF.

The rearrangement joins TRBV7-2 to TRBJ2-7; D is unclear. Germline-derived CDR1 and CDR2 are SGHTA and FQGNSA. V lost 2 bases and J 0 bases, leaving 17 bases between the germline ends. The CDR3 spans 17 residues. CDR3 nucleotide sequence: TGTGCCAGCAGCTTAAAAAGTAACGTGGGCGGCTCCTACGAGCAGTACTTC. It is translated as CASSLKSNVGGSYEQYF.

This rearrangement joins TRBV6-5 to TRBJ2-1; possible D gene TRBD2, 5 bases. Germline V gene lookup returns CDR1 MNHEY and CDR2 SVGAGI. CDR3 size: 13 residues. V gave up 4 bases and J gave up 2 bases, with 6 bases separating them. CDR3 in amino acids: CASSSGTYNEQFF. The CDR3 DNA sequence: TGTGCCAGCAGTTCCGGGACCTACAATGAGCAGTTCTTC.

This clone was recorded once. V and J are TRBV21-1 and TRBJ2-1; the D call of TRBD2 is as the table states it, not checked on the DNA. TRBV21-1 is annotated as a pseudogene. The CDR3 contains 17 residues. Here the CDR3 reads CASSKEGWGGRSNEQFF. The CDR3 DNA is TGTGCCAGCAGCAAAGAGGGTTGGGGGGGCCGGTCCAATGAGCAGTTCTTC.

The chain is built from TRBV6-5 and TRBJ1-1; D is undetermined. V was pared by 0 bases and J by 3 bases, with 8 bases between. The length of the CDR3 is 14 residues. CDR1 and CDR2 (germline): MNHEY, SVGAGI. This chain's CDR3 is CASSYSGGDTEAFF. In nucleotides, the CDR3 is TGTGCCAGCAGTTACTCGGGCGGGGACACTGAAGCTTTCTTT.

The J gene is TRBJ2-1, the V gene TRBV11-3; D could derive from TRBD1 or TRBD2 (5 bases each). Looked up from germline, CDR1 is SGHNT and CDR2 is YENEEA. Deletions cut 3 bases from V and 4 bases from J, with 10 bases between. This CDR3 is built from 14 residues. Written as DNA, the CDR3 is TGTGCCAGCAGCTTCCGGGACGAGTACAATGAGCAGTTCTTC. This translates into CASSFRDEYNEQFF.

The CDR3 sequence: CASSLGVQEQYF. CDR3 DNA sequence: TGTGCCAGCAGCTTGGGGGTTCAGGAGCAGTACTTC. The chain combines TRBV7-2 with TRBJ2-7, with D perhaps TRBD1 or TRBD2 (5 bases each). Germline V CDR1 and CDR2: SGHTA, FQGNSA. V gave up 3 bases and J gave up 7 bases, with 10 bases separating them. The CDR3 is 12 amino acids.

In nucleotides, the CDR3 is TGTGCCAGCAGTGAATCGTCGAGCACCGGGGAGCTGTTTTTT. It is translated as CASSESSSTGELFF. The V gene is TRBV2, the J gene TRBJ2-2; unclear D gene. Germline lookup yields CDR1 SNHLY and CDR2 FYNNEI. V lost 2 bases and J 4 bases, leaving 8 bases between the germline ends. The CDR3 spans 14 residues.

The chain links TRBV10-3 to TRBJ1-2; TRBD1 matches 7 bases. The CDR3 contains 13 residues. The ends lost 2 bases at V and 6 bases at J; junction bases unmatched: 3. CDR1 and CDR2 (germline): ENHRY, SYGVKD. CDR3 sequence: CAISERGLDGYTF. CDR3 in DNA: TGTGCCATCAGTGAGAGGGGGCTGGATGGCTACACCTTC.

The rearrangement joins TRBV20-1 to TRBJ1-4; D not resolved. V was trimmed by 1 base and J by 9 bases, leaving 6 bases between them. Germline CDR1 is DFQATT and CDR2 is SNEGSKA (reference sequence). The length of the CDR3 is 11 residues. CDR3 bases: TGCAGTGCTAGAGGCCCTCAAAAACTGTTTTTT. Amino acid sequence: CSARGPQKLFF.

The chain links TRBV7-2 to TRBJ2-1; 7 nucleotides match TRBD1. With V trimmed by 6 bases and J by 10 bases, 15 bases remained unmatched. The CDR3 runs 15 residues. Germline CDR1 reads SGHTA; CDR2 reads FQGNSA. The CDR3 DNA sequence: TGTGCCAGCAGTCTGGACAGGTCCATTAGGGTAGAGCAGTTCTTC. It is translated as CASSLDRSIRVEQFF. Supplemented by reference TRBV7-2 and TRBJ2-1, the full variable domain reads GAGVSQSPSNKVTEKGKDVELRCDPISGHTALYWYRQSLGQGLEFLIYFQGNSAPDKSGLPSDRFSAERTGGSVSTLTIQRTQQEDSAVYLCASSLDRSIRVEQFFGPGTRLTVL.

The chain has TRBV18 and TRBJ1-2; TRBD1 is a possible D gene (6 bases). Germline loops: CDR1 KGHSH, CDR2 LQKENI. The V end lost 3 bases, the J end lost 4 bases, and 15 bases lay between the germline ends. This CDR3 contains 15 residues. In DNA form, the CDR3 reads TGTGCCAGCTCACCGGGTACACAGGGATCCTATGGCTACACCTTC. Translation: CASSPGTQGSYGYTF. The whole variable domain, remainder taken from reference TRBV18 and TRBJ1-2, is NAGVMQNPRHLVRRRGQEARLRCSPMKGHSHVYWYRQLPEEGLKFMVYLQKENIIDESGMPKERFSAEFPKEGPSILRIQQVVRGDSAAYFCASSPGTQGSYGYTFGSGTRLTVV.

This sequence joins TRBV6-5 and TRBJ2-7; TRBD2 agrees at 7 bases. The V segment lost 6 bases and the J segment 1 base; nucleotides outside the gene matches: 9. Germline V gene data show CDR1 as MNHEY and CDR2 as SVGAGI. CDR3 length equals 15 residues. CDR3 nucleotide sequence: TGTGCCAGCAGCTGGGAGGGAGACGGGTCCTACGAGCAGTACTTC. Its protein product is CASSWEGDGSYEQYF.

This clone has just one count. This chain uses TRBV10-1 with TRBJ2-1; 11 positions match TRBD2. The junction had 10 bases not matched to a gene; V was cut back by 9 bases and J by 6 bases. This CDR3 has 15 residues. CDR1 is WNHNN and CDR2 is SYGVQD in the germline V gene (reference sequence). This CDR3 reads CASAMGTSGFNEQFF. The DNA of the CDR3 is TGCGCCAGTGCCATGGGGACTAGCGGTTTCAATGAGCAGTTCTTC.

A single count supports this clone. Here the CDR3 reads CASSIGLGDTQYF. The CDR3 nucleotides read TGTGCCAGTAGTATAGGACTTGGGGATACGCAGTATTTT. The genes are TRBV19 and TRBJ2-3; D not certain. Germline assignment: CDR1 LNHDA and CDR2 SQIVND (reference sequence). V lost 1 base, J lost 6 bases, and 8 bases lay in between. The length of the CDR3 is 13 residues.